Below are 28 T cell receptor beta chains sequenced from a single sample in a study of T and B cells in COVID-19 patients. TRB rearrangements were amplified by multiplex PCR with BIOMED2 TRB-A/B primers. Via MiXCR, TCRdb re-called the multiplex PCR reads, giving one row per CDR3 protein. The table records around 30,000 distinct CDR3 sequences, around a third of them present only once. TRB was amplified from about 250-500 ng of blood genomic DNA. The material sequenced was blood. These receptors all stem from a human donor who had recovered from COVID-19.

This chain uses TRBV11-1 with TRBJ2-7; 8 bases map to TRBD2. Germline CDR1 and CDR2: SGHAT and FQDESV (reference sequence). J was trimmed by 1 base and V by 1 base; bases with no gene match: 6. The CDR3 spans 16 residues. CDR3 sequence reads: CASSLVELAESYEQYF. The CDR3 coding sequence is TGTGCCAGCAGCTTAGTGGAACTAGCGGAGTCCTACGAGCAGTACTTC.

This clonotype is labeled medium-sized. J is TRBJ2-5 and V is TRBV5-5, with TRBD1 identical over 7 bases. Germline loops: CDR1 SGHKS, CDR2 YYEKEE (reference sequence). Losses at the gene ends were 4 bases for V and 1 base for J; bases not matched to a gene: 10. This CDR3 spans 16 amino acids. The chain's CDR3 is CASSLDRARGQETQYF. In DNA, the CDR3 is TGTGCCAGCAGCCTCGACAGGGCACGGGGCCAAGAGACCCAGTACTTC.

This clonotype was seen a few times. The V and J genes are TRBV6-6 and TRBJ1-5; TRBD1 might be the D (5 bases). V was pared by 5 bases and J by 0 bases, with 8 bases between. CDR3 size: 14 residues. Germline CDR1 and CDR2: MNHNY and SVGAGI (reference sequence). DNA of the CDR3: TGTGCCAGCAGTAAGGGGAATAGCAATCAGCCCCAGCATTTT. It specifies CASSKGNSNQPQHF.

The chain couples TRBV6-6 to TRBJ1-2; D is uncertain. This CDR3 region has 16 residues. Germline lookup yields CDR1 MNHNY and CDR2 SVGAGI (reference sequence). V dropped 2 bases and J dropped 4 bases, with 17 bases sitting between them. The CDR3 spells CASSYQVRGDGYGYTF. CDR3 in DNA: TGTGCCAGCAGTTACCAGGTCCGCGGGGATGGCTATGGCTACACCTTC.

This clonotype has just a few counts. This chain connects TRBV12-3 or TRBV12-4 to TRBJ2-1; D is possibly TRBD2 (7 bases). The V end was cut by 7 bases, the J end by 9 bases, with 22 bases between. The CDR3 is made up of 15 amino acids. CDR3: CASTPGGGARGEQFF. CDR3 in DNA: TGTGCCAGCACCCCCGGAGGGGGGGCACGAGGTGAGCAGTTCTTC.

J is TRBJ1-1 and V is TRBV6-2 or TRBV6-3; perhaps TRBD1 as D (5 bases). This CDR3 comprises 16 residues. The V gene's germline CDR1 is MNHEY and CDR2 SVGEGT. Trimming took off 3 bases at V and 4 bases at J, with 18 bases between the two ends. The CDR3 loop reads CASSYGYAGSSTEAFF. DNA of the CDR3: TGTGCCAGCAGTTATGGTTACGCAGGGAGTAGCACTGAAGCTTTCTTT.

This clonotype is judged medium-sized. The chain joins TRBV19 to TRBJ2-5; D assignment may be TRBD1 or TRBD2 (5 bases each). Per germline, CDR1 LNHDA and CDR2 SQIVND (reference sequence). The CDR3 contains 13 residues. V lost 8 bases to trimming and J lost 2 bases, with 12 bases between them. Here the CDR3 DNA reads TGTGCCAGTGCTGGGGGTAGGCAAGAGACCCAGTACTTC. Translated, it gives CASAGGRQETQYF. The variable domain in full, with the rest retrieved from reference TRBV19 and TRBJ2-5, is DGGITQSPKYLFRKEGQNVTLSCEQNLNHDAMYWYRQDPGQGLRLIYYSQIVNDFQKGDIAEGYSVSREKKESFPLTVTSAQKNPTAFYLCASAGGRQETQYFGPGTRLLVL.

This clonotype has a count of ten or more. The chain links TRBV30 to TRBJ2-1; D is unresolved. This CDR3 has 16 amino acids. V was cut by 0 bases and J by 6 bases, with 18 bases left in between. Germline V gives CDR1 GTSNPN, CDR2 SVGIG (reference sequence). The CDR3 is CAWSVHGSQAFNEQFF. As DNA, the CDR3 is TGTGCCTGGAGTGTACATGGCAGTCAGGCATTCAATGAGCAGTTCTTC.

J is TRBJ1-2 and V is TRBV5-6, with a weak D call TRBD1 (6 bases). V lost 0 bases and J lost 7, with 7 bases in between. Per germline, CDR1 SGHDT and CDR2 YYEEEE. The CDR3 consists of 12 residues. The DNA for the CDR3 is TGTGCCAGCAGCTTGGACAGGGCTGGCTACACCTTC. Its protein product is CASSLDRAGYTF.

The chain is built from TRBV6-2 or TRBV6-3 and TRBJ2-2; 10 nucleotides align to TRBD2. From germline, CDR1 is MNHEY and CDR2 SVGEGT. This CDR3 spans 15 amino acids. V shed 5 bases, J shed 3 bases, and the junction held 3 bases outside the gene matches. The CDR3 is CASSPLAGDTGELFF. The CDR3 DNA sequence: TGTGCCAGCAGTCCGCTAGCGGGGGACACCGGGGAGCTGTTTTTT.

At least ten counts were recorded for this clonotype. This chain joins TRBV5-5 and TRBJ2-6; TRBD2 is a possible D gene (6 bases). Between the trimmed V and J ends, which lost 0 bases and 1 base, there was a span of 8 bases. CDR1 and CDR2 from the germline V gene are SGHKS and YYEKEE (reference sequence). The CDR3 sequence is 16 residues long. CDR3 amino acids: CASSLAGRSGANVLTF. CDR3 in DNA: TGTGCCAGCAGCTTGGCGGGGAGGTCTGGGGCCAACGTCCTGACTTTC.

This clonotype has just a few counts. The rearrangement links TRBV13 to TRBJ2-7; 7 nucleotides match TRBD1. The CDR3 is 16 residues long. The germline V gene has CDR1 PRHDT and CDR2 FYEKMQ (reference sequence). V lost 2 bases to trimming and J lost 7 bases; unmatched junction nucleotides: 14. CDR3 loop: CASSLRTGGGIWEQYF. Here the CDR3 DNA reads TGTGCCAGCAGCTTAAGGACAGGTGGGGGCATTTGGGAGCAGTACTTC.

The CDR3 DNA is TGTGCCAGCTCAGACCGGGGGATGGAGGCTTTCTTT. It translates to CASSDRGMEAFF. The chain links TRBV18 to TRBJ1-1; the D gene is possibly TRBD1 (5 bases). V shed 5 bases and J shed 11 bases, with 15 bases lying between them. Looked up from germline, CDR1 is KGHSH and CDR2 is LQKENI. The CDR3 has 12 amino acids.

A few counts support this clonotype. Relative to the germline gene, one junction end is altered; a read error may explain this. The chain recombines TRBV27 with TRBJ1-5; D is ambiguous. Germline V gene sequence: CDR1 MNHEY, CDR2 SMNVEV (reference sequence). The CDR3 contains 12 residues. Here the CDR3 DNA reads TGTGCCAGCAGTTTCCTCAATAAGCCCCAGCATTTT. It encodes CASSFLNKPQHF.

This chain uses TRBV18 with TRBJ1-4; 9 nucleotides match TRBD1. This CDR3 has 17 residues. After removal of 1 base from V and 0 bases from J, the junction contained 3 bases not matched to a gene. Germline V gene sequence: CDR1 KGHSH, CDR2 LQKENI. CDR3 sequence (DNA): TGTGCCAGCTCACCACTACGACAGGGGGCAACTAATGAAAAACTGTTTTTT. This encodes CASSPLRQGATNEKLFF.

In its sample, this clonotype is medium-sized (0.01 to 0.1%). The chain couples TRBV29-1 to TRBJ2-7; no clear D gene. CDR1 and CDR2 (germline): SQVTM, ANQGSEA. The CDR3 length is 12 residues. Trimming cost V 5 bases and J 9 bases, with 17 bases left between them. The CDR3 DNA follows: TGCAGCGTTTCGGACCCGGCAGGCGCGCAGTACTTC. Translation gives CSVSDPAGAQYF.

The count of this clonotype is one. One end of the junction fails to match germline, which may point to a read error. The chain carries TRBV4-3 and TRBJ2-7; 8 bases match TRBD1. Germline CDR1 reads LGHNA; CDR2 reads YSLEER. CDR3 size: 14 residues. CDR3 region: CAGSPQAGTGWVVF. CDR3 in DNA: TGCGCCGGCAGCCCTCAGGCCGGGACAGGTTGGGTAGTCTTC.

The V and J genes are TRBV28 and TRBJ2-3; TRBD1 matches at 7 bases. The trim removed 4 bases at V and 1 base at J, leaving 5 bases unmatched. The CDR3 totals 15 residues. Germline values: CDR1 MDHEN, CDR2 SYDVKM. The CDR3 nucleotides read TGTGCCAGCAGTTCCCCGCAGGGGGGCACAGATACGCAGTATTTT. Its protein is CASSSPQGGTDTQYF.

This chain joins TRBV7-2 and TRBJ2-7, with TRBD2 identical over 9 bases. V was pared by 6 bases and J by 7 bases, with 16 bases of the junction left unmatched. Germline-derived CDR1 and CDR2 are SGHTA and FQGNSA. CDR3 length equals 16 residues. CDR3 amino acids: CASRASYSGRSGEQYF. Written as DNA, the CDR3 is TGTGCCAGCAGAGCGTCTTATAGCGGGAGATCGGGAGAGCAGTACTTC.

The chain couples TRBV20-1 to TRBJ1-2; D possibly corresponds to TRBD1 (6 bases). The CDR3 totals 13 residues. The V end was cut by 2 bases, the J end by 8 bases, with 15 bases between. The germline CDR1 and CDR2 sequences are DFQATT and SNEGSKA (reference sequence). The chain's CDR3 is CSARPDRWGGYTF. CDR3 sequence (DNA): TGCAGTGCTAGACCTGACAGGTGGGGGGGCTACACCTTC.

By proportion, this clonotype is medium-sized. The chain couples TRBV27 to TRBJ2-3; D uncertain. This CDR3 is built from 12 residues. V lost 5 bases to trimming and J lost 6 bases, with 9 bases between them. Per the germline V gene, CDR1 is MNHEY and CDR2 is SMNVEV (reference sequence). This CDR3 reads CASSPVPDTQYF. The DNA of the CDR3 is TGTGCCAGCAGTCCCGTCCCTGATACGCAGTATTTT.

The sample holds a few counts of this clonotype. The V gene is TRBV20-1, the J gene TRBJ2-1; TRBD2 aligns across 11 bases. Losses at the gene ends were 0 bases for V and 7 bases for J; bases not matched to a gene: 11. This CDR3 contains 17 residues. Germline loops: CDR1 DFQATT, CDR2 SNEGSKA (reference sequence). The DNA for the CDR3 is TGCAGTGCTAGAGAGATTTGGTCTAGCGGGGGGAAGAATGAGCAGTTCTTC. Protein product: CSAREIWSSGGKNEQFF.

This clonotype showed up many times. The gene calls are TRBV19 and TRBJ2-5, with 11 bases aligning to TRBD1. Trimming took 4 bases from V and 2 from J; bases not matched to a gene: 3. Germline-derived CDR1 and CDR2 are LNHDA and SQIVND (reference sequence). The CDR3 loop spans 15 amino acids. The DNA of the CDR3 is TGTGCCAGTAGTAGAGGGGACAGGGGGCAAGAGACCCAGTACTTC. It is translated as CASSRGDRGQETQYF.

The chain combines TRBV28 with TRBJ2-7, with D possibly being TRBD1 or TRBD2 (5 bases each). Germline CDR1 and CDR2: MDHEN and SYDVKM. The CDR3 sequence is 13 residues long. The V and J ends lost 5 bases and 2 bases respectively, with 10 bases between them. The DNA of the CDR3 is TGTGCCAGCAGTCGGCAGGGACCCTACGAGCAGTACTTC. Protein: CASSRQGPYEQYF.

The table lists this clonotype with a few counts. CDR3 sequence: CATTQGWPNEKLFF. The CDR3 DNA sequence: TGTGCCACAACACAGGGGTGGCCTAATGAAAAACTGTTTTTT. This chain joins TRBV19 and TRBJ1-4; 7 positions agree with TRBD1. The CDR3 is 14 amino acids. Germline CDR1 reads LNHDA; CDR2 reads SQIVND (reference sequence). V gave up 10 bases and J gave up 3 bases; unmatched junction bases: 8.

This chain links TRBV7-2 with TRBJ1-1; TRBD1 agrees at 8 bases. CDR1 SGHTA and CDR2 FQGNSA come from the germline V gene. The CDR3 contains 16 residues. The V segment lost 1 base and the J segment 14 bases; nucleotides outside the gene matches: 18. Here the CDR3 reads CASSLGGPGGQGRVFF. The CDR3 bases are TGTGCCAGCAGCTTAGGGGGCCCGGGAGGACAGGGCAGAGTGTTCTTT.

This clonotype is judged medium-sized. The chain employs TRBV19 and TRBJ2-7; weak D call: TRBD2 (5 bases). Germline lookup yields CDR1 LNHDA and CDR2 SQIVND (reference sequence). The CDR3 contains 16 residues. V was cut by 0 bases and J by 4 bases, with 16 bases left in between. Written as DNA, the CDR3 is TGTGCCAGTAGTATAGATTCGGGAACGGGAAAATACGAGCAGTACTTC. Translation gives CASSIDSGTGKYEQYF.

This clonotype came up a few times. The V gene is TRBV5-5, the J gene TRBJ1-1; no clear D gene. Between the trimmed V and J ends, which lost 0 bases and 1 base, there was a span of 4 bases. CDR1 SGHKS and CDR2 YYEKEE come from the germline V gene (reference sequence). The length of the CDR3 is 13 residues. The CDR3 is CASSLVSNTEAFF. The CDR3 DNA sequence: TGTGCCAGCAGCTTGGTATCGAACACTGAAGCTTTCTTT. Filled out from reference TRBV5-5 and TRBJ1-1, the complete variable domain reads DAGVTQSPTHLIKTRGQQVTLRCSPISGHKSVSWYQQVLGQGPQFIFQYYEKEERGRGNFPDRFSARQFPNYSSELNVNALLLGDSALYLCASSLVSNTEAFFGQGTRLTVV.